These 14 T cell receptor beta chains came from one sample sequenced in a study of control samples from healthy donors and cancer patients. The assay was immunoSEQ multiplex PCR, and TCRdb's table has in-frame clones only and misses some. The sample yields roughly 50,000 clones, 94% seen once. The sample was blood. All receptors derive from a man aged 25-40 years in good health.

This clone has a single count. The chain couples TRBV24-1 to TRBJ1-2; no clear D. V was clipped by 7 bases and J by 0 bases, with 14 bases between them. CDR1 KGHDR and CDR2 SFDVKD come from the germline V gene. This CDR3 region has 15 residues. CDR3 sequence: CATRQIHGANYGYTF. CDR3 nucleotide sequence: TGTGCCACCAGACAAATTCACGGGGCTAACTATGGCTACACCTTC.

The CDR3 protein is CASSLWGNKADTQYF. Written as DNA, the CDR3 is TGCGCCAGCAGCTTGTGGGGGAACAAGGCAGATACGCAGTATTTT. The rearrangement links TRBV5-1 to TRBJ2-3, with D tentatively TRBD1 or TRBD2 (5 bases each). Looked up from germline, CDR1 is SGHRS and CDR2 is YFSETQ. The CDR3 consists of 15 residues. V was clipped by 1 base and J by 4 bases, with 13 bases between them.

Here the CDR3 reads CAIYIRGRANEKLFF. Here the CDR3 DNA reads TGTGCCATCTATATTAGGGGCAGGGCTAATGAAAAACTGTTTTTT. This rearrangement joins TRBV7-3 to TRBJ1-4, with a possible D match to TRBD1 (5 bases). CDR1 and CDR2 from the germline V gene are SGHTA and FQGTGA. The CDR3 spans 15 residues. Trimming took 10 bases from V and 3 from J, leaving 18 bases between them.

The chain joins TRBV19 to TRBJ1-2, with a weak D call TRBD1 (6 bases). The CDR3 runs to 14 residues. Looked up from germline, CDR1 is LNHDA and CDR2 is SQIVND (reference sequence). V lost 5 bases and J 8 bases, leaving 18 bases between the germline ends. CDR3 sequence: CASSFSGERGGYTF. The CDR3 coding sequence is TGTGCCAGTAGTTTTTCAGGGGAAAGAGGGGGCTACACCTTC.

The J gene is TRBJ1-4, the V gene TRBV30; TRBD1 is a possible D gene (5 bases). Trimming removed 3 bases at V and 8 bases at J, with 28 bases between. This CDR3 is built from 18 residues. Germline loops: CDR1 GTSNPN, CDR2 SVGIG (reference sequence). CDR3 amino acids: CAWSPFTGAARRGEKLFF. The CDR3, as DNA: TGTGCCTGGAGCCCCTTTACAGGCGCAGCCCGACGGGGGGAAAAACTGTTTTTT.

The chain has TRBV5-6 and TRBJ2-1; tentatively, D is TRBD2 (5 bases). Germline CDR1 SGHDT, CDR2 YYEEEE. Between the trimmed V and J ends, which lost 7 bases and 4 bases, there was a span of 18 bases. The CDR3 is 15 residues long. The CDR3 is CASALREKLYNEQFF. CDR3 nucleotide sequence: TGTGCCAGCGCCCTACGGGAAAAACTTTACAATGAGCAGTTCTTC.

CDR3 DNA: TGTGCCAGCAGTTACGGGTGGCCAGATACGCAGTATTTT. It encodes CASSYGWPDTQYF. The chain recombines TRBV27 with TRBJ2-3; D gene uncertain. The CDR3 totals 13 residues. V lost 4 bases and J 4 bases, leaving 9 bases between the germline ends. The germline V gene encodes CDR1 MNHEY and CDR2 SMNVEV (reference sequence).

This chain joins TRBV9 and TRBJ2-2; no firm D call. V gave up 0 bases and J gave up 3 bases, with 12 bases separating them. The CDR3 has 16 amino acids. Germline-derived CDR1 and CDR2 are SGDLS and YYNGEE. This CDR3 is CASSVVRGVDTGELFF. CDR3 in DNA: TGTGCCAGCAGCGTAGTAAGAGGAGTCGACACCGGGGAGCTGTTTTTT.

The DNA of the CDR3 is TGTGCCAGCAGGTCGACAGCGGACTATGGCTACACCTTC. Amino acids: CASRSTADYGYTF. The chain carries TRBV6-5 and TRBJ1-2, with D possibly matching TRBD1 (5 bases). With 6 bases removed from V and 3 bases from J, the gap between germline ends came to 11 bases. The germline V gene encodes CDR1 MNHEY and CDR2 SVGAGI. There are 13 residues in the CDR3.

The chain recombines TRBV5-6 with TRBJ2-1, with D hard to call. V was cut by 0 bases and J by 2 bases, with 9 bases left in between. The CDR3 consists of 15 residues. From germline, CDR1 is SGHDT and CDR2 YYEEEE. CDR3 protein: CASSLGVGTYNEQFF. CDR3 in DNA: TGTGCCAGCAGCTTGGGTGTGGGAACCTACAATGAGCAGTTCTTC.

This rearrangement joins TRBV5-1 to TRBJ2-7; 10 nucleotides agree with TRBD1. The CDR3 consists of 15 residues. Germline V gene data show CDR1 as SGHRS and CDR2 as YFSETQ. The V segment lost 4 bases and the J segment 3 bases; nucleotides outside the gene matches: 7. The CDR3 is CASSAAGQGGYEQYF. The CDR3 nucleotides are TGCGCCAGCAGCGCAGCAGGACAGGGGGGCTACGAGCAGTACTTC.

The CDR3 protein is CASTLVGGPQETQYF. CDR3 DNA: TGTGCCAGCACCCTAGTGGGGGGACCCCAAGAGACCCAGTACTTC. The V call is TRBV6-5, the J call TRBJ2-5, with D tentatively TRBD2 (6 bases). The germline V gene has CDR1 MNHEY and CDR2 SVGAGI. The CDR3 sequence is 15 residues long. V gave up 7 bases and J gave up 1 base, with 16 bases separating them.

This chain uses TRBV30 with TRBJ2-7; D remains unclear. With 0 bases removed from V and 2 bases from J, the gap between germline ends came to 5 bases. Germline lookup yields CDR1 GTSNPN and CDR2 SVGIG (reference sequence). The length of the CDR3 is 12 residues. Here the CDR3 reads CAWSVGPYEQYF. The CDR3 DNA follows: TGTGCCTGGAGTGTAGGGCCCTACGAGCAGTACTTC.

The sample holds one count of this clone. This sequence joins TRBV6-2 or TRBV6-3 and TRBJ1-5, with 10 bases identical to TRBD1. CDR1 and CDR2 from the germline V gene are MNHEY and SVGEGT. With V trimmed by 5 bases and J by 4 bases, 5 bases remained unmatched. The CDR3 runs 15 residues. DNA for the CDR3: TGTGCCAGCAGTCCAGACAGGGGGCAAAATCAGCCCCAGCATTTT. Translation: CASSPDRGQNQPQHF.